This T cell receptor beta chain was recorded in a study of cytomegalovirus exposure and HLA in healthy donors. Study conclusions and caveats: Because they were indistinguishable, some V segments, including TRBV6-2 and TRBV6-3, were excluded. Overall, approximately 150 TCR beta chains were annotated as cytomegalovirus-associated.

The germline V gene encodes CDR1 MNHEY and CDR2 SVGAGI. This CDR3 is 15 amino acids long. V was trimmed by 2 bases and J by 3 bases, leaving 14 bases between them. Primers: 60 Vbeta forward and 13 Jbeta reverse. Profiling relied on immunoSEQ multiplex PCR, and the TCRdb table lists in-frame clones only, not all of them. The sample holds roughly 130,000 clones; roughly 62% are singletons and the top ten take 1.6%. Note on this clone: Antigen unknown.

Sequenced: PBMCs. The clonotype originates from a man aged 25-45 years in good health and CMV-seropositive. The V call is TRBV6-5, the J call TRBJ2-7; D not resolved. CDR3 loop: CASSYGGLTGYEQYF. The CDR3 DNA follows: TGTGCCAGCAGTTACGGTGGTCTTACCGGCTACGAGCAGTACTTC.